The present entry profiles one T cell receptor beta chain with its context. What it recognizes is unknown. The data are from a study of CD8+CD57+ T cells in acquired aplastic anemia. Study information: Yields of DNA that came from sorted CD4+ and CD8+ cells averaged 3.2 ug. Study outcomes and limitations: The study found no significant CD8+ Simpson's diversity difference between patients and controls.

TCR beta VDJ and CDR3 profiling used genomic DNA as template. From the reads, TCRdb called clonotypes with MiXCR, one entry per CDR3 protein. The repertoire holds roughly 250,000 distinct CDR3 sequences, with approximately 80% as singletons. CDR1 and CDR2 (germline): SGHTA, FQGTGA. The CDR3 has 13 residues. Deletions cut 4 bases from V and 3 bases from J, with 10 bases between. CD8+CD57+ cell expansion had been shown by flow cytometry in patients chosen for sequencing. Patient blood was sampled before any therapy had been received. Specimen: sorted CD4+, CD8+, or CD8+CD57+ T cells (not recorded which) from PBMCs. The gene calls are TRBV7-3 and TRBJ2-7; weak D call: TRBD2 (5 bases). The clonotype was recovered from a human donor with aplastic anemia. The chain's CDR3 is CASSSYGIYEQYF. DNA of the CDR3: TGTGCCAGCAGCTCTTACGGGATCTACGAGCAGTACTTC.